This TCR beta chain appears in the sequencing data of a study of blood T cells in healthy people across ages. Notes on the study in general: Per-million-T-cell TCR beta diversity fell roughly linearly with age. Long-lived and aged donors differed, with more naive CD4+ cells and higher diversity in the long-lived.

Isolating PBMCs gave at least 7 million of these cells per sample. Next came a second PCR, run for about 7 to 12 cycles, which used a sample-barcoded 5' primer along with a J-beta primer mix. TCRdb reanalysed the 5' RACE reads using MiXCR and keeps one entry per CDR3 protein. The table records 800,000 to 950,000 distinct CDR3 sequences, about 27% of them present only once. This CDR3 has 13 amino acids. Germline CDR1 reads SQVTM; CDR2 reads ANQGSEA. Remarks on this clonotype: Its antigen is still unknown. The junction departs from germline at one end; a sequencing error may be responsible.

This same sample was also part of a study on T cells of mothers and their children. That study adds: Material was donated by three healthy Caucasian mothers and their six children.

The receptor comes from a woman aged 40 to 50 in good health. The genes are TRBV29-1 and TRBJ2-2; TRBD1 agrees at 8 bases. Material: blood. The CDR3 protein is CSAGQADTGELFF. The CDR3 DNA reads TGCAGCGCGGGACAGGCAGACACTGGGGAGCTGTTTTTT.